One and the same sample provided the 22 T cell receptor beta chains below, sequenced in a study of cytomegalovirus exposure and HLA in healthy donors. It was with 60 Vbeta and 13 Jbeta primers that the PCR ran. Sequenced by immunoSEQ multiplex PCR; TCRdb stores in-frame clones only, minus some. The repertoire consists of around 150,000 clones, with roughly three fifths occurring once and the leading ten covering 5.5% to 7.5%. The sequencing input was PBMCs. All receptors derive from a woman in her sixties or seventies in good health and CMV-seronegative.

This clone was picked up a small number of times. The rearrangement uses TRBV5-6 and TRBJ1-1; D may be TRBD1 (6 bases). V was trimmed by 4 bases and J by 5 bases, leaving 15 bases between them. Germline CDR1 SGHDT, CDR2 YYEEEE. The CDR3 sequence is 14 residues long. The CDR3 DNA reads TGTGCCAGCAGCATACAGGGTTTGGGGACTGAAGCTTTCTTT. This gives the protein CASSIQGLGTEAFF.

The gene calls are TRBV5-1 and TRBJ2-3; D unclear. Trimming took off 4 bases at V and 4 bases at J, with 13 bases between the two ends. Looked up from germline, CDR1 is SGHRS and CDR2 is YFSETQ. The CDR3 has 14 residues. The CDR3 region is CASSQQPAPDTQYF. The CDR3 region has the DNA TGCGCCAGCAGCCAACAACCCGCCCCAGATACGCAGTATTTT.

The chain carries TRBV27 and TRBJ2-7; tentatively, D is TRBD1 (6 bases). Trimming pared 4 bases from V and 4 bases from J, leaving 11 bases between. Germline CDR1 is MNHEY and CDR2 is SMNVEV (reference sequence). This CDR3 is 13 amino acids long. In DNA form, the CDR3 reads TGTGCCAGCAGTTCAACAGGGTTGTACGAGCAGTACTTC. It is translated as CASSSTGLYEQYF.

V and J are TRBV15 and TRBJ2-4; perhaps TRBD1 as D (6 bases). Trimming removed 3 bases from V and 6 bases from J, with 12 bases in between. The CDR3 runs 14 residues. Germline V lookup: CDR1 LNHNV, CDR2 YYDKDF (reference sequence). The chain's CDR3 is CATSSTGPPNIQYF. The CDR3, as DNA: TGTGCCACCAGCAGTACAGGGCCCCCAAACATTCAGTACTTC.

This clone appeared a few times. This chain links TRBV5-1 with TRBJ2-1; TRBD1 might be the D (7 bases). The germline V and J ends were trimmed by 3 bases and 9 bases, with 25 bases remaining between them. This CDR3 spans 17 amino acids. The germline V gene encodes CDR1 SGHRS and CDR2 YFSETQ. The chain's CDR3 is CASSSNPGGQTISEQFF. CDR3 bases: TGCGCCAGCAGCTCAAATCCCGGGGGACAGACAATCAGTGAGCAGTTCTTC.

The V gene is TRBV9, the J gene TRBJ2-1, with 8 positions matching TRBD2. This CDR3 spans 15 amino acids. The germline V gene has CDR1 SGDLS and CDR2 YYNGEE. V was clipped by 0 bases and J by 15 bases; unmatched bases: 14. CDR3 coding DNA: TGTGCCAGCAGCGTAGGGGGAGATAGCGGGGCCAATGCGTTCTTC. Its protein product is CASSVGGDSGANAFF. Full variable domain (rest looked up from reference TRBV9 and TRBJ2-1): DSGVTQTPKHLITATGQRVTLRCSPRSGDLSVYWYQQSLDQGLQFLIQYYNGEERAKGNILERFSAQQFPDLHSELNLSSLELGDSALYFCASSVGGDSGANAFFGPGTRLTVL.

This chain connects TRBV29-1 to TRBJ2-3; D uncertain. V lost 3 bases and J lost 0, with 13 bases in between. The germline V gene has CDR1 SQVTM and CDR2 ANQGSEA. The CDR3 contains 15 residues. The CDR3 bases are TGCAGCGTTGAGGCACTAAAATTTAGCACAGATACGCAGTATTTT. As protein: CSVEALKFSTDTQYF.

This clone was seen only once. The chain couples TRBV19 to TRBJ1-4; 9 bases map to TRBD1. The V gene end was trimmed by 4 bases and the J gene end by 2 bases; junction bases not matched to a gene: 5. CDR1 is LNHDA, CDR2 SQIVND, per germline (reference sequence). This CDR3 is built from 16 residues. In DNA form, the CDR3 reads TGTGCCAGTAGTACCGGACAGGGGATGACTAATGAAAAACTGTTTTTT. This translates into CASSTGQGMTNEKLFF.

This chain links TRBV5-1 with TRBJ1-2; D possibly corresponds to TRBD1 (6 bases). With 8 bases removed from V and 4 bases from J, the gap between germline ends came to 15 bases. CDR1 and CDR2 from the germline V gene are SGHRS and YFSETQ. The CDR3 contains 13 residues. The CDR3 reads CASGTPDLYGYTF. As DNA, the CDR3 is TGCGCCAGTGGGACACCTGACCTCTATGGCTACACCTTC.

This chain joins TRBV5-8 and TRBJ2-7, with 14 bases fitting TRBD2. This CDR3 spans 15 amino acids. Germline V gene lookup returns CDR1 SGHTS and CDR2 YDEGEE. V gave up 4 bases and J gave up 3 bases; unmatched junction bases: 3. The CDR3 region has the DNA TGTGCCAGCAGCCGGGGACTAGCGGGAGTCTACGAGCAGTACTTC. It is translated as CASSRGLAGVYEQYF.

The chain combines TRBV19 with TRBJ2-3; 9 bases align to TRBD2. Germline loops: CDR1 LNHDA, CDR2 SQIVND (reference sequence). The CDR3 has 16 amino acids. V lost 6 bases, J lost 4 bases, and 11 bases stayed unmatched. DNA of the CDR3: TGTGCCAGTAGCGGGACTAGCCCCAGAGGGGCAGATACGCAGTATTTT. Protein product: CASSGTSPRGADTQYF. Full variable domain (remainder filled in from reference TRBV19 and TRBJ2-3): DGGITQSPKYLFRKEGQNVTLSCEQNLNHDAMYWYRQDPGQGLRLIYYSQIVNDFQKGDIAEGYSVSREKKESFPLTVTSAQKNPTAFYLCASSGTSPRGADTQYFGPGTRLTVL.

This clone came up once. CDR3 loop: CASAHQRSYGYTF. For the CDR3, the DNA is TGTGCCAGTGCGCACCAAAGGAGCTATGGCTACACCTTC. The chain recombines TRBV19 with TRBJ1-2; D call uncertain. V was trimmed by 8 bases and J by 4 bases, leaving 14 bases between them. The CDR3 is 13 residues long. Germline CDR1 LNHDA, CDR2 SQIVND (reference sequence).

The sample holds a few counts of this clone. The chain joins TRBV2 to TRBJ2-3; perhaps TRBD1 as D (5 bases). The CDR3 length is 15 residues. Per the germline V gene, CDR1 is SNHLY and CDR2 is FYNNEI. V was clipped by 6 bases and J by 8 bases, with 21 bases between them. The CDR3 reads CASSGSVARVGTQYF. Here the CDR3 DNA reads TGTGCCAGCAGCGGCTCCGTCGCCAGGGTTGGTACGCAGTATTTT.

The chain is built from TRBV28 and TRBJ1-1; 7 nucleotides line up with TRBD1. The length of the CDR3 is 14 residues. J gave up 2 bases and V 3 bases, and 3 bases lay outside the gene matches. The germline CDR1 and CDR2 sequences are MDHEN and SYDVKM. The CDR3 loop reads CASSLTGQNTEAFF. CDR3 sequence (DNA): TGTGCCAGCAGTTTGACAGGGCAAAACACTGAAGCTTTCTTT. The full variable domain, with the rest looked up from reference TRBV28 and TRBJ1-1, is DVKVTQSSRYLVKRTGEKVFLECVQDMDHENMFWYRQDPGLGLRLIYFSYDVKMKEKGDIPEGYSVSREKKERFSLILESASTNQTSMYLCASSLTGQNTEAFFGQGTRLTVV.

Of note for this clone: In the same sample, other DNA sequences code for this CDR3. The V call is TRBV10-1, the J call TRBJ2-7; 7 bases map to TRBD2. The germline gives CDR1 WNHNN, CDR2 SYGVQD (reference sequence). With 6 bases clipped from V and 5 bases from J, the junction kept 7 bases outside the gene matches. The CDR3 sequence is 13 residues long. The CDR3, as DNA: TGCGCCAGCAGGGTGGCGGGGGTGCACGAGCAGTACTTC. As protein: CASRVAGVHEQYF.

This chain links TRBV27 with TRBJ2-1; perhaps TRBD1 as D (5 bases). Germline V gene data show CDR1 as MNHEY and CDR2 as SMNVEV (reference sequence). This CDR3 comprises 15 residues. Trimming cost V 4 bases and J 0 bases, with 10 bases left between them. CDR3 nucleotide sequence: TGTGCCAGCAGTTCCAGGGATAACTCCTACAATGAGCAGTTCTTC. Translation gives CASSSRDNSYNEQFF.

In this sample, this clone turned up a few times. The chain is built from TRBV6-5 and TRBJ2-7, with a possible D match to TRBD1 (6 bases). Germline lookup yields CDR1 MNHEY and CDR2 SVGAGI. The V gene lost 5 bases and the J gene lost 5 bases, with 16 bases spanning the gap. This CDR3 contains 14 residues. CDR3 sequence (DNA): TGTGCCAGCAGTCCTCAGGGGATCGAAAACGAGCAGTACTTC. This gives the protein CASSPQGIENEQYF.

The chain has TRBV29-1 and TRBJ2-1, with TRBD2 matching 15 bases. This CDR3 region has 16 residues. After removal of 6 bases from V and 3 bases from J, the junction contained 6 bases not matched to a gene. Germline-derived CDR1 and CDR2 are SQVTM and ANQGSEA. Here the CDR3 reads CSVGLAGGPFYNEQFF. CDR3 sequence (DNA): TGCAGCGTCGGACTAGCGGGAGGGCCTTTCTACAATGAGCAGTTCTTC.

V is TRBV9 and J is TRBJ2-3, with D maybe TRBD2 (5 bases). The germline gives CDR1 SGDLS, CDR2 YYNGEE. The CDR3 extends over 15 amino acids. Trimming took off 0 bases at V and 4 bases at J, with 12 bases between the two ends. The CDR3 region has the DNA TGTGCCAGCAGCGTAGCGGGGAAAGGTGCAGATACGCAGTATTTT. Its protein product is CASSVAGKGADTQYF.

This clone has only one observation. The gene calls are TRBV18 and TRBJ1-5, with a tentative D call TRBD1 (5 bases). The V gene lost 4 bases and the J gene lost 6 bases, with 13 bases spanning the gap. Germline V lookup: CDR1 KGHSH, CDR2 LQKENI. This CDR3 comprises 14 residues. The CDR3 bases are TGTGCCAGCTCACGGGGAGGGGACCCTCAGCCCCAGCATTTT. This sequence encodes CASSRGGDPQPQHF. The complete variable domain, with remaining parts taken from reference TRBV18 and TRBJ1-5, reads NAGVMQNPRHLVRRRGQEARLRCSPMKGHSHVYWYRQLPEEGLKFMVYLQKENIIDESGMPKERFSAEFPKEGPSILRIQQVVRGDSAAYFCASSRGGDPQPQHFGDGTRLSIL.

The chain employs TRBV29-1 and TRBJ2-1, with TRBD2 matching 12 bases. CDR1 SQVTM and CDR2 ANQGSEA come from the germline V gene. Trimming removed 7 bases from V and 5 bases from J; junction bases left unmatched: 3. The CDR3 totals 13 residues. The CDR3 sequence: CSARLAGDNEQFF. The CDR3 DNA sequence: TGCAGCGCGAGACTAGCGGGAGACAATGAGCAGTTCTTC.

The chain is built from TRBV19 and TRBJ2-1; 7 positions match TRBD2. CDR1 is LNHDA and CDR2 is SQIVND in the germline V gene (reference sequence). The CDR3 length is 16 residues. V was pared by 0 bases and J by 5 bases, with 7 bases of the junction left unmatched. The CDR3 sequence: CASSIDKGGWNNEQFF. As DNA, the CDR3 is TGTGCCAGTAGTATAGATAAGGGAGGGTGGAACAATGAGCAGTTCTTC.